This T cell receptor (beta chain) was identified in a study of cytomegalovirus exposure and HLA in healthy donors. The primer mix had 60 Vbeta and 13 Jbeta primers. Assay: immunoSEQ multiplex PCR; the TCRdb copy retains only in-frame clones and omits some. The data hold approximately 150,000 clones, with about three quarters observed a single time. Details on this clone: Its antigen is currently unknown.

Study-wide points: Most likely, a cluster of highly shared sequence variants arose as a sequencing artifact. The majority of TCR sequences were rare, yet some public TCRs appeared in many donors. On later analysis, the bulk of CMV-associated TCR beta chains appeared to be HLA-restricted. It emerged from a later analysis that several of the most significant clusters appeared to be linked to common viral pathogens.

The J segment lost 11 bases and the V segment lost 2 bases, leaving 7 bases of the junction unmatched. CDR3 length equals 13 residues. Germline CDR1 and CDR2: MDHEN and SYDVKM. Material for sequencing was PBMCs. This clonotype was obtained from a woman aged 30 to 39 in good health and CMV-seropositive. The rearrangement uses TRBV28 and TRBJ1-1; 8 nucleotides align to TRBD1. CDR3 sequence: CASSLQGASGAFF. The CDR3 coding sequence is TGTGCCAGCAGTTTACAGGGGGCGAGCGGTGCTTTCTTT.